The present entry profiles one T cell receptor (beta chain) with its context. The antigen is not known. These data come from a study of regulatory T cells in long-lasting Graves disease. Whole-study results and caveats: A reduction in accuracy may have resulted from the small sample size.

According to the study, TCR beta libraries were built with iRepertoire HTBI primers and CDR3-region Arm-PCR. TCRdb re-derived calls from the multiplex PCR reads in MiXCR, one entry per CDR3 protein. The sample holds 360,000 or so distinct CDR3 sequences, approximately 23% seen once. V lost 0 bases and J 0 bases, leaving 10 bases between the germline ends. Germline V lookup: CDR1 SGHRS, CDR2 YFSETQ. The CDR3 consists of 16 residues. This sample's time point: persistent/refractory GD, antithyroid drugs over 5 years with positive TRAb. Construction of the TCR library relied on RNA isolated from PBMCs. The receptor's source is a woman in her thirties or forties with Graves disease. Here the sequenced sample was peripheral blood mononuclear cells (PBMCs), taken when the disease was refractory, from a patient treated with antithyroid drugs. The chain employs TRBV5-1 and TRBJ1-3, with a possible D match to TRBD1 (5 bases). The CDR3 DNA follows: TGCGCCAGCAGCTTGGCACCACAGGACTCTGGAAACACCATATATTTT. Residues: CASSLAPQDSGNTIYF.